A selection of T cell receptor beta chains follows, all from one sample in a study of breast tumors, draining lymph nodes, adjacent tissues. MiXCR, run by TCRdb on the multiplex PCR reads, gives a single entry per CDR3 protein. This sample yields 50,000 to 55,000 distinct CDR3 sequences, of which roughly 40% are seen a single time; 8% to 11% belongs to the top ten. The source material was breast tumor tissue. These receptors were obtained from a female donor with breast cancer. Some clones in this sample may be carry-over from other donors' samples. The CDR3 runs from the conserved cysteine through the conserved F or W. A D gene is named only where the DNA matches it firmly. A clone size is listed for some rows: how often the clone was seen (once, few, many), or a class if it is expanded.

D gene | J gene | clone size | V gene | CDR3 DNA | CDR3 protein
- | TRBJ2-5 | many | TRBV3-1 | TGTGCCAGCAGCCAATTTCAGGGGGGGCCAGGGGAGACCCAGTACTTC | CASSQFQGGPGETQYF
- | TRBJ2-7 | - | TRBV20-1 | TGCAGTGCTAGTGAAGGGTACGAGCAGTACTTC | CSASEGYEQYF
- | TRBJ1-2 | many | TRBV29-1 | TGCAGCGTTGACGCAAGCGCTAACTATGGCTACACCTTC | CSVDASANYGYTF
- | TRBJ1-5 | - | TRBV29-1 | TGCAGCGTTGAAGATAGCCCGGGGCCGCCCCAACAATTT | CSVEDSPGPPQQF
- | TRBJ2-1 | many | TRBV6-2/TRBV6-3 | TGTGCCAGCAGTTACACCCTAAGAGAGCAGTTCTTC | CASSYTLREQFF
- | TRBJ2-3 | - | TRBV5-1 | TGCGCCAGCAGCCTTCGGCGCACAGATACGCAGTATTTT | CASSLRRTDTQYF
- | TRBJ2-7 | medium-sized | TRBV7-8 | TGTGCCAGCAGCCCTTTTGGGGGGGCATCCTACGAGCAGTACTTC | CASSPFGGASYEQYF
- | TRBJ1-4 | - | TRBV2 | TGTGCCAGCAGAGTCTCGGGAGGACAGAATGAAAAACTGTTTTTT | CASRVSGGQNEKLFF
- | TRBJ1-2 | many | TRBV14 | TGTGCCAGCAGCCAAAGACGGAGCTATGGCTACACCTTC | CASSQRRSYGYTF
- | TRBJ1-1 | - | TRBV12-3/TRBV12-4 | TGTGCCAGCAGTTACCCGCCTGAAGCTTTCTTT | CASSYPPEAFF
- | TRBJ1-3 | many | TRBV3-1 | TGTGCCAGCAGCCAAGATCGGTTGGGCTCTGGAAACACCATATATTTT | CASSQDRLGSGNTIYF